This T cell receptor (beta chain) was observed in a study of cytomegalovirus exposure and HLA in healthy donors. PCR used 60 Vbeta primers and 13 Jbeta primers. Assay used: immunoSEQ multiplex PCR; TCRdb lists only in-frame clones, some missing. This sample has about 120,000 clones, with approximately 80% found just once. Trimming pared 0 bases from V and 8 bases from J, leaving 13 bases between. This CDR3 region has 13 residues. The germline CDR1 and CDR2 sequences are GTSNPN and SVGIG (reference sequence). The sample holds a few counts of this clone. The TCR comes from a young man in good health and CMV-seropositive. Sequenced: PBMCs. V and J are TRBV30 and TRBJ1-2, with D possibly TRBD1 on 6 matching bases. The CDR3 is CAWSVRTARGYTF. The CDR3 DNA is TGTGCCTGGAGTGTTCGGACAGCCCGGGGCTACACCTTC. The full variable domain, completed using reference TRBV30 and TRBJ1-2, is SQTIHQWPATLVQPVGSPLSLECTVEGTSNPNLYWYRQAAGRGLQLLFYSVGIGQISSEVPQNLSASRPQDRQFILSSKKLLLSDSGFYLCAWSVRTARGYTFGSGTRLTVV.